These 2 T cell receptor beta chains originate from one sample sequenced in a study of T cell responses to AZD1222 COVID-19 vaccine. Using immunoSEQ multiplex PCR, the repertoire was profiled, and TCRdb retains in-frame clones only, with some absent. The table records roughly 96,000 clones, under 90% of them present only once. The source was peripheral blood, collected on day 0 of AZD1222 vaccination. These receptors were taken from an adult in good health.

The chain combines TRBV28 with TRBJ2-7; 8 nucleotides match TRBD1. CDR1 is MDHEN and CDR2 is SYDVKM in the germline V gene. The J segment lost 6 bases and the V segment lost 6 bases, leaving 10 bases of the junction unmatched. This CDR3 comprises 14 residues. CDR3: CASRTGQGTSEQYF. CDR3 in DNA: TGTGCCAGCAGAACCGGACAGGGAACTTCCGAGCAGTACTTC.

As DNA, the CDR3 is TGTGCCATCAGTGAAGACAGGGGCCGACTAAGCAATCAGCCCCAGCATTTT. Translated, it gives CAISEDRGRLSNQPQHF. The gene calls are TRBV10-3 and TRBJ1-5, with 8 bases lining up with TRBD1. The CDR3 sequence is 17 residues long. Per the germline V gene, CDR1 is ENHRY and CDR2 is SYGVKD. The ends lost 3 bases at V and 1 base at J; junction bases unmatched: 8.